This TCR beta chain comes out of a study of T cell repertoires in cytomegalovirus infection. In the study overall: Through public TCR beta signatures, both CMV infection and matching HLA type were indicated.

In TCRdb, the reads were re-called with MiXCR into one record per CDR3 protein. The sample yields some 500,000 distinct CDR3 sequences, 30% to 40% seen once. Germline CDR1 is SGHTA and CDR2 is FQGNSA. V shed 4 bases and J 3 bases; nucleotides not matched to a gene: 9. The CDR3 runs to 15 residues. This clonotype was recorded many times. Its specificity is unknown. General study results and limits: Ex vivo, HLA-C-restricted CMV-specific TCR beta clonotypes prevailed over the rest of the response.

The sample consisted of cultured PBMCs, taken from culture after CMV antigen stimulation. The source is a human donor in good health (CMV status not recorded). Some clones in this sample may be carry-over from other donors' samples. This sequence joins TRBV7-2 and TRBJ2-7, with TRBD2 matching 7 bases. CDR3 in amino acids: CASSSPGGRVYEQYF. DNA for the CDR3: TGTGCCAGCAGCTCCCCTGGAGGGAGGGTCTACGAGCAGTACTTC.